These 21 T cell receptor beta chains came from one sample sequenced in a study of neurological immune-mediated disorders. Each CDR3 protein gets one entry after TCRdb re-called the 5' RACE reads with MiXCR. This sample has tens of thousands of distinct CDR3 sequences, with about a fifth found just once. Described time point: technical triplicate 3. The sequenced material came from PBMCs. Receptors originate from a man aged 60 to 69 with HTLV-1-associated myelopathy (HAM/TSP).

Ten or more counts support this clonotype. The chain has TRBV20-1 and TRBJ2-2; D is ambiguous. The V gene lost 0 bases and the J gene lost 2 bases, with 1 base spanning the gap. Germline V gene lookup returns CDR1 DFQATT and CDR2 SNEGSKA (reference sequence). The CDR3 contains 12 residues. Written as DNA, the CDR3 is TGCAGTGCTAGAGAAAACACCGGGGAGCTGTTTTTT. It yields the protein CSARENTGELFF.

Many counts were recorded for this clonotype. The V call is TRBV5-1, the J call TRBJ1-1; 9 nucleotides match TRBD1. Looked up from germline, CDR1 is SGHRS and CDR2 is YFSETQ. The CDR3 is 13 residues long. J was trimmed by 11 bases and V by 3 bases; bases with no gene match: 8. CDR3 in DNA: TGCGCCAGCAGCTACCGGGACAGGGAGTATGCTTTCTTT. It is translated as CASSYRDREYAFF. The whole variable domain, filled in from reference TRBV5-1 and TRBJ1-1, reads KAGVTQTPRYLIKTRGQQVTLSCSPISGHRSVSWYQQTPGQGLQFLFEYFSETQRNKGNFPGRFSGRQFSNSRSEMNVSTLELGDSALYLCASSYRDREYAFFGQGTRLTVV.

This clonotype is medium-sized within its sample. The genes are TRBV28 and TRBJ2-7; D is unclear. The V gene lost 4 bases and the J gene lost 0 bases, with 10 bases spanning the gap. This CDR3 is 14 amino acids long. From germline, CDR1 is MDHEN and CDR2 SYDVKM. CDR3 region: CASSSRSTSYEQYF. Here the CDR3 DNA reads TGTGCCAGCAGTTCTCGTAGCACCTCCTACGAGCAGTACTTC.

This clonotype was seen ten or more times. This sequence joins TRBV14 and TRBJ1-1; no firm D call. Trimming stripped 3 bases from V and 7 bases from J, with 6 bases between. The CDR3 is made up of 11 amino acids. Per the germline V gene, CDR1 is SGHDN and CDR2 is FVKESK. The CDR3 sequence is CASSQQDEAFF. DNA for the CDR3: TGTGCCAGCAGCCAGCAGGATGAAGCTTTCTTT.

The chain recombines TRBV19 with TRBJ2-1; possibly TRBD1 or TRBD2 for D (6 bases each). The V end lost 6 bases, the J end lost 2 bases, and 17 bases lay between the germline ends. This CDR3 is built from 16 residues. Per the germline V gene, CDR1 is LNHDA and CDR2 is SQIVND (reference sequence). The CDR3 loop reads CASSRRDTEPYNEQFF. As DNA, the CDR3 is TGTGCCAGTAGCCGGCGGGACACCGAACCCTACAATGAGCAGTTCTTC.

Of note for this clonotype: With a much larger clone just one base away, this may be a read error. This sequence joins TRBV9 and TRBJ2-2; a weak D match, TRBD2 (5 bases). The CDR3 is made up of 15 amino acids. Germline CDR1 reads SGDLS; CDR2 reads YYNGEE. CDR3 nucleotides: TGTGCCAGCAGCGTAGGTCATGGAGGATCCGGGGAGATGTTTTTT. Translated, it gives CASSVGHGGSGEMFF. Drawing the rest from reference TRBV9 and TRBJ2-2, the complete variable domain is DSGVTQTPKHLITATGQRVTLRCSPRSGDLSVYWYQQSLDQGLQFLIQYYNGEERAKGNILERFSAQQFPDLHSELNLSSLELGDSALYFCASSVGHGGSGEMFFGEGSRLTVL.

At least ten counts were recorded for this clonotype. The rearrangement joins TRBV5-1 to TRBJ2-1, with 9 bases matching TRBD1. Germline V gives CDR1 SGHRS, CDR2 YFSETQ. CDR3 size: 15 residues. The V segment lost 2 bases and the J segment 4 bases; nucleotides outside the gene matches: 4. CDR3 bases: TGCGCCAGCAGCTTTGGGACAGGGCAATACAATGAGCAGTTCTTC. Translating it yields CASSFGTGQYNEQFF.

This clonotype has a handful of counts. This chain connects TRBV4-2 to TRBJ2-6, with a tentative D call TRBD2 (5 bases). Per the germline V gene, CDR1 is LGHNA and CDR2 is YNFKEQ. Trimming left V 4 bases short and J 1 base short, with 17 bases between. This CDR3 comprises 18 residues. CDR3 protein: CASSLSRDFPSGANVLTF. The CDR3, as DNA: TGTGCCAGCAGCCTATCCCGGGATTTTCCGTCTGGGGCCAACGTCCTGACTTTC.

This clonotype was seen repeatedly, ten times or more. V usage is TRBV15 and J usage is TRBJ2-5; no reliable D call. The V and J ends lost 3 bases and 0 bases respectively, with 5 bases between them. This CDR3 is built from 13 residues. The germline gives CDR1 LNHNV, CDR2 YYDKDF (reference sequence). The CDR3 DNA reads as TGTGCCACCAGCAGCGCGTACCAAGAGACCCAGTACTTC. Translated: CATSSAYQETQYF.

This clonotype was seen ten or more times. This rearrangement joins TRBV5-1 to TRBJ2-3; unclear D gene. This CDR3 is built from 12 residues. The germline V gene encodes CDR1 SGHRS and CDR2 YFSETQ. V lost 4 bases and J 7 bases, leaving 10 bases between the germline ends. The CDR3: CASSPDPNTQYF. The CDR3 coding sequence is TGCGCCAGCAGCCCAGACCCCAATACGCAGTATTTT.

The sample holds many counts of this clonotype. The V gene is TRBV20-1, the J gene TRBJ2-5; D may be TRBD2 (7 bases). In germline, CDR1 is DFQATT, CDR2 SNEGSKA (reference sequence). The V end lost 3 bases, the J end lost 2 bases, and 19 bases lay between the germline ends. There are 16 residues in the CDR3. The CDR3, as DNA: TGCAGTGCTAGTCTGGGGGGGCTAGCGGTTCAAGAGACCCAGTACTTC. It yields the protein CSASLGGLAVQETQYF.

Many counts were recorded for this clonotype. CDR3 nucleotide sequence: TGCAGTGCCCCCGGCCCCGAGGGCCTGAACATTCAGTACTTC. Translated, it gives CSAPGPEGLNIQYF. The chain carries TRBV20-1 and TRBJ2-4; a weak D match, TRBD2 (5 bases). This CDR3 comprises 14 residues. Trimming removed 6 bases at V and 7 bases at J, with 19 bases between. Germline CDR1 and CDR2: DFQATT and SNEGSKA (reference sequence).

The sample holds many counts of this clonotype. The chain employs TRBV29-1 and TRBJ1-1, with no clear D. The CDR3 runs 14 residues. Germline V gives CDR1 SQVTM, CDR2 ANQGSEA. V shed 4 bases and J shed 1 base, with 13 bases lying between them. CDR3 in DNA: TGCAGCGTTGGGGTGCCAGGAACGAACACTGAAGCTTTCTTT. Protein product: CSVGVPGTNTEAFF.

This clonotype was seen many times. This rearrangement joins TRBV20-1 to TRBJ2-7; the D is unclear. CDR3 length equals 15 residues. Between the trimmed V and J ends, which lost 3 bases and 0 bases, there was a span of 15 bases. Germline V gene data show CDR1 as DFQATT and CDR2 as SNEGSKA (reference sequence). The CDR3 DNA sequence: TGCAGTGCTAGCGGCTTCCTCGATTCCTCCTACGAGCAGTACTTC. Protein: CSASGFLDSSYEQYF.

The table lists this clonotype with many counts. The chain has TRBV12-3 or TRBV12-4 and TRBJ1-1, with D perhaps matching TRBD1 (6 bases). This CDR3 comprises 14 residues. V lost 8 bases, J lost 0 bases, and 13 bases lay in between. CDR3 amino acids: CASSRQGMNTEAFF. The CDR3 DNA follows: TGTGCCAGCTCACGCCAGGGGATGAACACTGAAGCTTTCTTT.

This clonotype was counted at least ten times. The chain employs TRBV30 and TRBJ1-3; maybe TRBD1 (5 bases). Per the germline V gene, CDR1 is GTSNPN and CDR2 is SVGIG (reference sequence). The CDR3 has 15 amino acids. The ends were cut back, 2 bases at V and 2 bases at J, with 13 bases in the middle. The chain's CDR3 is CAWSRDRWPGNTIYF. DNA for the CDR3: TGTGCCTGGAGTCGGGACCGCTGGCCTGGAAACACCATATATTTT.

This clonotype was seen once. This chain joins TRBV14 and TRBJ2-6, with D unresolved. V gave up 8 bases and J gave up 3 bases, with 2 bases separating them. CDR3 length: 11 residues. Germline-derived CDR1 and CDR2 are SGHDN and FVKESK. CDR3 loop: CASGGANVLTF. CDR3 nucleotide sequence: TGTGCCAGCGGTGGGGCCAACGTCCTGACTTTC.

CDR3 nucleotides: TGTGCCAACAAGCTTACCCCGGTCGGGGAGCTGTTTTTT. This sequence encodes CANKLTPVGELFF. V gene TRBV6-2 or TRBV6-3 combines with J gene TRBJ2-2; D gene ambiguous. The CDR3 sequence is 13 residues long. Germline V gene data show CDR1 as MNHEY and CDR2 as SVGEGT. V gave up 10 bases and J gave up 7 bases, with 16 bases separating them.

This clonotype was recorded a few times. The CDR3 nucleotides are TGTGCCAGCAGTTCACCCCCAACAAGCAATGGCTACACCTTC. Translating it yields CASSSPPTSNGYTF. V is TRBV7-9 and J is TRBJ1-2; D uncertain. CDR1 and CDR2 (germline): SEHNR, FQNEAQ (reference sequence). Deletions cut 6 bases from V and 6 bases from J, with 17 bases between. This CDR3 has 14 amino acids. Supplemented by reference TRBV7-9 and TRBJ1-2, the full variable domain reads DTGVSQNPRHKITKRGQNVTFRCDPISEHNRLYWYRQTLGQGPEFLTYFQNEAQLEKSRLLSDRFSAERPKGSFSTLEIQRTEQGDSAMYLCASSSPPTSNGYTFGSGTRLTVV.

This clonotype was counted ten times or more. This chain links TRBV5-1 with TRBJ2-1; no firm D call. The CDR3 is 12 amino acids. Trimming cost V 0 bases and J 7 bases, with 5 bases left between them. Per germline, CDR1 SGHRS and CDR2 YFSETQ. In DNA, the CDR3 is TGCGCCAGCAGCTTGGAAGCAAATGAGCAGTTCTTC. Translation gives CASSLEANEQFF. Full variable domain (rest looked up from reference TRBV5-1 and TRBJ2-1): KAGVTQTPRYLIKTRGQQVTLSCSPISGHRSVSWYQQTPGQGLQFLFEYFSETQRNKGNFPGRFSGRQFSNSRSEMNVSTLELGDSALYLCASSLEANEQFFGPGTRLTVL.

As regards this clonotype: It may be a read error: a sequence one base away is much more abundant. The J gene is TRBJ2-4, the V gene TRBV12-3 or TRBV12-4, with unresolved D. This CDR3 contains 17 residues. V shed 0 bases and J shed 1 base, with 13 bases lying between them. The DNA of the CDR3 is TGTGCCAGCAGTTTAGCGCCGCCGGACCGGGCCAAAAACATTCAGTACTTC. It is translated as CASSLAPPDRAKNIQYF.